The sequence of this T cell receptor (beta chain) was determined in a study of identical twins. TCRdb re-derived calls from the 5' RACE reads in MiXCR, one entry per CDR3 protein. There are some 240,000 distinct CDR3 sequences in the sample; about 8% occur only once, and less than 4% lies in the top ten. This clonotype came up many times. The sample was also linked to a second study, of yellow fever vaccine responses in identical twins.

The sample taken for sequencing was CD8+ T cells sorted from blood. The sequence was obtained from a woman aged 18 to 35 in good health.

The CDR3 bases are TGTGCCAACTCGGTCAGGAGAACTAGCTCCTACAATGAGCAGTTCTTC. It specifies CANSVRRTSSYNEQFF. The chain combines TRBV21-1 with TRBJ2-1. TRBV21-1 is described as a pseudogene. CDR3 size: 16 residues.